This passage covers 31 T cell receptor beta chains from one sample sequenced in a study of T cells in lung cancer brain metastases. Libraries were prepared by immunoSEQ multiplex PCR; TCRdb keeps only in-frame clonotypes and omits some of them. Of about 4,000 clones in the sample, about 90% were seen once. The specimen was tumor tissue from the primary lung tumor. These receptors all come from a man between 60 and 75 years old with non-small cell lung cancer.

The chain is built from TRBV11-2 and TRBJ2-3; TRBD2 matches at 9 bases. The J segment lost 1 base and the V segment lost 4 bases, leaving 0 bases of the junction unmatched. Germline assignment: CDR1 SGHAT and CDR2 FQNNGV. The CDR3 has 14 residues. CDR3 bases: TGTGCCAGCAGCTGGACTAGCGGCACAGATACGCAGTATTTT. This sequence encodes CASSWTSGTDTQYF.

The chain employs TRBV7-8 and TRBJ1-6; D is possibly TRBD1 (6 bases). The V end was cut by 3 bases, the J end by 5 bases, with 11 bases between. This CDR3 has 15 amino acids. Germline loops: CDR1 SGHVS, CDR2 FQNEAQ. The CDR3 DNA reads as TGTGCCAGCAGCTTTACGACAGGAAATAATTCACCCCTCCACTTT. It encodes CASSFTTGNNSPLHF.

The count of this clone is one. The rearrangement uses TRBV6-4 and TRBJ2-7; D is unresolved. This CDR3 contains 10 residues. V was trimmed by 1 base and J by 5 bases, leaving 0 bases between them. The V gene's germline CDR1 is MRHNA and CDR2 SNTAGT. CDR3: CASSDYEQYF. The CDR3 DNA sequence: TGTGCCAGCAGTGACTACGAGCAGTACTTC.

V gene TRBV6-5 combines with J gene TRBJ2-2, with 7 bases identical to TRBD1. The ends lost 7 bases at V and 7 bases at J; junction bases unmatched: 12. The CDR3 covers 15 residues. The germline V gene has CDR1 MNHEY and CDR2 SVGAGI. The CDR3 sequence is CASNPLGGFGGELFF. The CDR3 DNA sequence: TGTGCCAGCAACCCCTTAGGGGGCTTTGGCGGGGAGCTGTTTTTT.

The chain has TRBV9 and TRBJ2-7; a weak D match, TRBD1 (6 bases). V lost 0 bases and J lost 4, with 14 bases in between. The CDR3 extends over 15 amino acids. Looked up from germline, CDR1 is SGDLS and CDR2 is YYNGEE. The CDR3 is CASSVAAGTQYEQYF. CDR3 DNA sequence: TGTGCCAGCAGCGTAGCCGCTGGGACACAATACGAGCAGTACTTC.

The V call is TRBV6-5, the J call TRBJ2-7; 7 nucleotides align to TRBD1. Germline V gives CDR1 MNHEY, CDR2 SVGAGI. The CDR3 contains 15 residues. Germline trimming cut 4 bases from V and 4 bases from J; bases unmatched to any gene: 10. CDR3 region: CASSSWTGPLYEQYF. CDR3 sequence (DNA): TGTGCCAGCAGTTCCTGGACAGGTCCATTATACGAGCAGTACTTC.

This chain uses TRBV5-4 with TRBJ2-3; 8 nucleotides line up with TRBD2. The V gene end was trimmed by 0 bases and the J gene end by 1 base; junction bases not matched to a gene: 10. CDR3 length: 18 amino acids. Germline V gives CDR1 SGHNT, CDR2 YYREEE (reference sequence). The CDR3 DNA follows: TGTGCCAGCAGCTTGGGGCCGGGGGGGCTCGCCGGCACAGATACGCAGTATTTT. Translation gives CASSLGPGGLAGTDTQYF.

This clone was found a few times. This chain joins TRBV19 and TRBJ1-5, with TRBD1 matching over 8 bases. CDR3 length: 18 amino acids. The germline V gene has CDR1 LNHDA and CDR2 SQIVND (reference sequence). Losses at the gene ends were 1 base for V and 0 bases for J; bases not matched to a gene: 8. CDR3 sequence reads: CASSIGGQVKGSNQPQHF. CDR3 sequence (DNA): TGTGCCAGTAGTATAGGGGGACAGGTTAAAGGTAGCAATCAGCCCCAGCATTTT.

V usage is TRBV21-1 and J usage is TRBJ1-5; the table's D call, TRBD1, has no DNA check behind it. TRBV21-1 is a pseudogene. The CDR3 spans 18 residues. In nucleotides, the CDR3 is TGTGCCAGCAGCCGAGGAGGGGACAGGGATTATAGCAATCAGCCCCAGCATTTT. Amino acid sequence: CASSRGGDRDYSNQPQHF.

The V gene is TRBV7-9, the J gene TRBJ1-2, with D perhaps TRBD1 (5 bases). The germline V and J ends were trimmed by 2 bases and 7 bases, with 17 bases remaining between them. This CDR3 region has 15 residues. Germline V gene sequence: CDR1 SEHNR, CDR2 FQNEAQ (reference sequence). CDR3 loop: CASSLSATQGGGYTF. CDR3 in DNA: TGTGCCAGCAGCTTATCCGCCACCCAGGGAGGTGGCTACACCTTC.

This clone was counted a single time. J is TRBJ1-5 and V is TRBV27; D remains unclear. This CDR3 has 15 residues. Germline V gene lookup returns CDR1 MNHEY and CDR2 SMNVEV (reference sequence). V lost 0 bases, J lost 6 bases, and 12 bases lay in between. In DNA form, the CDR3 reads TGTGCCAGCAGTTTATCGGCCTCCCCCGGTCAGCCCCAGCATTTT. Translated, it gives CASSLSASPGQPQHF.

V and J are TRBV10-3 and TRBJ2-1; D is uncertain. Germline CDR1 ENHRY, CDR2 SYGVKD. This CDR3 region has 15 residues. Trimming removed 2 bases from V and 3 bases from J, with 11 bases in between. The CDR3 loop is CAISETSKNYNEQFF. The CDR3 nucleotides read TGTGCCATCAGTGAGACCAGCAAAAACTACAATGAGCAGTTCTTC.

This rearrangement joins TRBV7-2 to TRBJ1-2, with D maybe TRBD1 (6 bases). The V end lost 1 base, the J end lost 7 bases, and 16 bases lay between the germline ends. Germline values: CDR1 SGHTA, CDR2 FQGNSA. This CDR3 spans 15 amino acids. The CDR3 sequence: CASSLVGGAGGGYTF. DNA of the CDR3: TGTGCCAGCAGCTTAGTTGGGGGGGCGGGAGGTGGCTACACCTTC.

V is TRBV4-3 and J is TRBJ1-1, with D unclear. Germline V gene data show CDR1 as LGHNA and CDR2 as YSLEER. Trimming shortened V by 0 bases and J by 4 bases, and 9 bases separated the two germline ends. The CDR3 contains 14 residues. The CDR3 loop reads CASSQDLMGTEAFF. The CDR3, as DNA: TGCGCCAGCAGCCAAGATCTGATGGGCACTGAAGCTTTCTTT.

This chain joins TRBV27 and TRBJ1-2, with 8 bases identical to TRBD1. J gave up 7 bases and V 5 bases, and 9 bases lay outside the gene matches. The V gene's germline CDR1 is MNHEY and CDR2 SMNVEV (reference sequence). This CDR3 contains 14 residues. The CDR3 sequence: CASSPHRTGSGYTF. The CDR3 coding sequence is TGTGCCAGCAGTCCACATCGGACAGGGTCTGGCTACACCTTC.

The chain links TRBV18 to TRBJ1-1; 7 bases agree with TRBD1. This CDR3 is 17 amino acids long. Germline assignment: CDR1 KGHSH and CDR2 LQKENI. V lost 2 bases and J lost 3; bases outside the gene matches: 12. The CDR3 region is CASSPGPDRHPYTEAFF. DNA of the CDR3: TGTGCCAGCTCACCAGGGCCGGACAGGCACCCTTACACTGAAGCTTTCTTT.

The CDR3 here is CASSLNPGPGTYEQYF. Here the CDR3 DNA reads TGTGCCAGCAGCTTAAATCCGGGGCCAGGGACCTACGAGCAGTACTTC. The chain couples TRBV7-8 to TRBJ2-7, with D perhaps assigned TRBD1 or TRBD2 (5 bases each). The CDR3 totals 16 residues. Trimming pared 2 bases from V and 2 bases from J, leaving 16 bases between. CDR1 SGHVS and CDR2 FQNEAQ come from the germline V gene.

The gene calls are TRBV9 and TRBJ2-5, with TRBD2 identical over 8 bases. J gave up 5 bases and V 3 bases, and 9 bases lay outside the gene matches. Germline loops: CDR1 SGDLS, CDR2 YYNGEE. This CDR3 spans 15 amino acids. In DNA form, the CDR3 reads TGTGCCAGCAGCGCTATGGGACTAGTTGGGGAGACCCAGTACTTC. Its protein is CASSAMGLVGETQYF. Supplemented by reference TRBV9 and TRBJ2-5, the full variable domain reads DSGVTQTPKHLITATGQRVTLRCSPRSGDLSVYWYQQSLDQGLQFLIQYYNGEERAKGNILERFSAQQFPDLHSELNLSSLELGDSALYFCASSAMGLVGETQYFGPGTRLLVL.

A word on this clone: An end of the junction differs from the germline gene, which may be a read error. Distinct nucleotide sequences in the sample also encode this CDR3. The DNA of the CDR3 is TGTGCCAGTAGCTTGTACAGCTCAACTAATGAAAAACTGTTTTTT. Amino acids: CASSLYSSTNEKLFF. V usage is TRBV5-6 and J usage is TRBJ1-4; D is uncertain. From germline, CDR1 is SGHDT and CDR2 YYEEEE. The CDR3 spans 15 residues.

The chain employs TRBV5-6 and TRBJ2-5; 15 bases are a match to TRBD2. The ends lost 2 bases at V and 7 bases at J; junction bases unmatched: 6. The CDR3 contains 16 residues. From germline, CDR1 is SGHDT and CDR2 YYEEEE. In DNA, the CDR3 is TGTGCCAGCAGCTTTGGGACTAGCGGGGGGAAGGGGACCCAGTACTTC. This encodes CASSFGTSGGKGTQYF.

The CDR3 loop is CASSFIISYGYTF. Here the CDR3 DNA reads TGTGCCAGCAGCTTCATCATCAGCTATGGCTACACCTTC. V gene TRBV5-4 combines with J gene TRBJ1-2; D not certain. V lost 2 bases and J 4 bases, leaving 9 bases between the germline ends. CDR3 size: 13 residues. Germline CDR1 SGHNT, CDR2 YYREEE (reference sequence).

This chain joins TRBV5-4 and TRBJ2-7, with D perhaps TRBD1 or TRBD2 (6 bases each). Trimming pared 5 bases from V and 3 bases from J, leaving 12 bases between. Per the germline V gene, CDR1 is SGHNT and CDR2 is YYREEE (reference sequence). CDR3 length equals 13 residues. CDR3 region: CASRGGGGYEQYF. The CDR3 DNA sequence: TGTGCCAGCAGGGGGGGCGGAGGCTACGAGCAGTACTTC. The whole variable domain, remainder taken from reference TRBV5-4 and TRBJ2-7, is ETGVTQSPTHLIKTRGQQVTLRCSSQSGHNTVSWYQQALGQGPQFIFQYYREEENGRGNFPPRFSGLQFPNYSSELNVNALELDDSALYLCASRGGGGYEQYFGPGTRLTVT.

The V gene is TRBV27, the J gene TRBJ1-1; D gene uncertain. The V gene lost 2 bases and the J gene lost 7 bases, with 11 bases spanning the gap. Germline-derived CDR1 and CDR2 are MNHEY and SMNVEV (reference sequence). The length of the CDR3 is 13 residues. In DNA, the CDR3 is TGTGCCAGCAGTTTAGGGTTCCGGAATGAAGCTTTCTTT. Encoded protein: CASSLGFRNEAFF.

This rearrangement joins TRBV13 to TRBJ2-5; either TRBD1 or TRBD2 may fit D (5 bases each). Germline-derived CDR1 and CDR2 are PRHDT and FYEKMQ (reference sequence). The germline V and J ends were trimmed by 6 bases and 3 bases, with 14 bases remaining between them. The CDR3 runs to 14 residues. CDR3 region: CASSTRGVEETQYF. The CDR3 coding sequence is TGTGCCAGCAGTACGAGGGGCGTTGAAGAGACCCAGTACTTC. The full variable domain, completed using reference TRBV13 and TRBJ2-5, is AAGVIQSPRHLIKEKRETATLKCYPIPRHDTVYWYQQGPGQDPQFLISFYEKMQSDKGSIPDRFSAQQFSDYHSELNMSSLELGDSALYFCASSTRGVEETQYFGPGTRLLVL.

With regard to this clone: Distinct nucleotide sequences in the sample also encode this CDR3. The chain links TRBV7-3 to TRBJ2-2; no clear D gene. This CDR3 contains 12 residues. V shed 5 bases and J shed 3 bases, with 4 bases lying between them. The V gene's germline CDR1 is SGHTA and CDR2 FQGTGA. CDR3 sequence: CASSSDTGELFF. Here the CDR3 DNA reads TGTGCCAGCAGCAGTGACACCGGGGAGCTGTTTTTT.

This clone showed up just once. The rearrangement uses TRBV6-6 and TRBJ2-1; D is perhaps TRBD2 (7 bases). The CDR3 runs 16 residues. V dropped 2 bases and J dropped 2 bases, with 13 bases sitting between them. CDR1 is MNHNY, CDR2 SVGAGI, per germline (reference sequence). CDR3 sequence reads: CASSYTLGGAYNEQFF. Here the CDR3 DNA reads TGTGCCAGCAGTTACACCCTAGGGGGGGCCTACAATGAGCAGTTCTTC.

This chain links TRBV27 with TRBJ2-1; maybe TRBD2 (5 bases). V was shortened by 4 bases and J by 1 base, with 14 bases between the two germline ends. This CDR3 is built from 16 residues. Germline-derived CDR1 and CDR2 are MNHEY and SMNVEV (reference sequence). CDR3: CASSSPYSGSYNEQFF. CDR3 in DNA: TGTGCCAGCAGTTCACCTTACTCGGGGTCCTACAATGAGCAGTTCTTC.

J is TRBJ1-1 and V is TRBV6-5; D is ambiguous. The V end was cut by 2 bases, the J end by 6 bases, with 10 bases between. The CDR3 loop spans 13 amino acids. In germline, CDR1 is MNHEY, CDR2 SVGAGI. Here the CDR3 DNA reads TGTGCCAGCAGTTACGGTGTGACCGCTGAAGCTTTCTTT. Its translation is CASSYGVTAEAFF.

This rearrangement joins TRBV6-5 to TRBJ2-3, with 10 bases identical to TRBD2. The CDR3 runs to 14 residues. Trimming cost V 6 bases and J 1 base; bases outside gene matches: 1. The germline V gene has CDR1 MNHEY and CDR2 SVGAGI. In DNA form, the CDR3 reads TGTGCCAGCAGAGGACTAGCGGGCACAGATACGCAGTATTTT. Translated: CASRGLAGTDTQYF.

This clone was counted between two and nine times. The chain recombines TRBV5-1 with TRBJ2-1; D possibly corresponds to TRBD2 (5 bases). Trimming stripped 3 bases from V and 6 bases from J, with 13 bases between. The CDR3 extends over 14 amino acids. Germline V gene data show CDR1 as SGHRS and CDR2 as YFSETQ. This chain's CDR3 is CASSSRTGTNEQFF. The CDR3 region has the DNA TGCGCCAGCAGCTCTCGGACTGGAACCAATGAGCAGTTCTTC.

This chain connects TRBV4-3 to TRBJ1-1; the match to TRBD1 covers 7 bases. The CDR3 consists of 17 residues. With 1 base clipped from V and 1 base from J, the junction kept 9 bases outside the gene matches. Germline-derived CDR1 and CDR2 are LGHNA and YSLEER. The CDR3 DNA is TGCGCCAGCAGCCAAGTGGGACAGTACGGGGAGAACACTGAAGCTTTCTTT. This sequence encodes CASSQVGQYGENTEAFF.